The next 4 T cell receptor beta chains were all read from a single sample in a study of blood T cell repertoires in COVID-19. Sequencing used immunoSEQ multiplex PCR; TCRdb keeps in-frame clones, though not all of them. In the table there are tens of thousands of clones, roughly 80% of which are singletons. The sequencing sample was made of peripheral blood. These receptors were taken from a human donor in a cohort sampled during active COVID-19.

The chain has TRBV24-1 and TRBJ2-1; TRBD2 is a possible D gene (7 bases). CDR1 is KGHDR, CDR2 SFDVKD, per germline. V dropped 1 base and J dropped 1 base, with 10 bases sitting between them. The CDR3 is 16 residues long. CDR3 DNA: TGTGCCACCAGTGATTTAGGGGGAGGGTCCTACAATGAGCAGTTCTTC. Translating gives CATSDLGGGSYNEQFF.

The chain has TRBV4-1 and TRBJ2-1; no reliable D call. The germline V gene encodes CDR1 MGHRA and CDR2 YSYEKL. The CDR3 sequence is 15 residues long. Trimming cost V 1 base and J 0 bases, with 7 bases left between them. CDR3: CASSQGRSSYNEQFF. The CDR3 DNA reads TGCGCCAGCAGCCAAGGGCGGAGCTCCTACAATGAGCAGTTCTTC.

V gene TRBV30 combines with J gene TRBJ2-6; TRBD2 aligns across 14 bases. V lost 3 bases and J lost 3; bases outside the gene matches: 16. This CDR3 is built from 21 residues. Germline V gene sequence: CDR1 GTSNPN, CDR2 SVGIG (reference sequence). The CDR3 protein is CAWSARREGLAGVRGANVLTF. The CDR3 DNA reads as TGTGCCTGGAGCGCGAGGAGGGAGGGACTAGCGGGAGTTCGTGGGGCCAACGTCCTGACTTTC.

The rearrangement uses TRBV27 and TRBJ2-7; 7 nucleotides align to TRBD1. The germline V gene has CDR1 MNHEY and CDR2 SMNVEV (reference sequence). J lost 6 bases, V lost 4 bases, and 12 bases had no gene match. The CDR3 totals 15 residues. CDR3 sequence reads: CASSSHRGLTREQYF. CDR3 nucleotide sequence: TGTGCCAGCAGTTCCCACAGGGGTCTTACGCGCGAGCAGTACTTC.